The 4 T cell receptor beta chains presented below share a single source sample, sequenced in a study of T cells after yellow fever vaccination. From the 5' RACE reads, TCRdb called clonotypes with MiXCR, one entry per CDR3 protein. The sample consists of around 150,000 distinct CDR3 sequences, 5.5% to 7.5% of them appearing once. Source: CD4+ T cells sorted from PBMCs, taken 5 days after the first yellow fever vaccination. The receptor set was obtained from a man younger than 30 who received the YFV17D yellow fever vaccine.

The chain combines TRBV29-1 with TRBJ2-3; the D is unclear. Germline assignment: CDR1 SQVTM and CDR2 ANQGSEA. V lost 8 bases and J lost 4, with 10 bases in between. This CDR3 region has 11 residues. CDR3: CSSSSADTQYF. CDR3 bases: TGCAGCTCCTCGTCGGCAGATACGCAGTATTTT.

This clonotype was seen a handful of times. This chain uses TRBV21-1 with TRBJ1-5. TRBV21-1 is marked as a pseudogene. The CDR3 runs 14 residues. CDR3 region: CASIQTVVDQPQHF. Here the CDR3 DNA reads TGTGCCAGCATCCAGACGGTGGTTGATCAGCCCCAGCATTTT.

In its sample, this clonotype was seen a few times. This rearrangement joins TRBV7-2 to TRBJ2-7; D unclear. This CDR3 is built from 14 residues. The ends were cut back, 5 bases at V and 3 bases at J, with 14 bases in the middle. Germline V gene lookup returns CDR1 SGHTA and CDR2 FQGNSA. CDR3 in DNA: TGTGCCAGCAGCGGACCCCCGAAGGGCTACGAGCAGTACTTC. This codes for CASSGPPKGYEQYF. Drawing the rest from reference TRBV7-2 and TRBJ2-7, the complete variable domain is GAGVSQSPSNKVTEKGKDVELRCDPISGHTALYWYRQSLGQGLEFLIYFQGNSAPDKSGLPSDRFSAERTGGSVSTLTIQRTQQEDSAVYLCASSGPPKGYEQYFGPGTRLTVT.

This clonotype showed up just a few times. The chain couples TRBV5-4 to TRBJ1-5, with D possibly being TRBD1 (5 bases). Trimming cost V 4 bases and J 11 bases, with 16 bases left between them. Germline CDR1 and CDR2: SGHNT and YYREEE (reference sequence). The CDR3 runs 13 residues. CDR3 in DNA: TGTGCCAGCAGCGGGACCCCGTCCGAGTCCCAGCATTTT. Protein product: CASSGTPSESQHF.